This entry is about one T cell receptor (beta chain). This clone's antigen is unknown. Base quality data are lacking; no much larger clone is found one base away. The sample carries other DNA sequences with the same CDR3. Looking up the germline V gene yields CDR1 LGHNA and CDR2 YNFKEQ. From its cysteine to its phenylalanine, the CDR3 spans 16 amino acids. Solely the CDR3 DNA is kept, with 48 bases framed from the first base. Trimming costs V 0 bases and J 4 bases, and their ends lie 12 bases apart. The data are from a study of blood T cell repertoires in COVID-19 (dated by TCRdb to the early 2020s). About the investigation overall: Samples covering the acute and convalescent phases of COVID-19 were provided by collaborators in the United States, Italy and Spain. The material from the prospective study consisted of cDNA or gDNA derived from T cells, B-cell-depleted T cells, or PBMCs. Subjects who had been exposed to COVID-19, were actively infected with it, or had recovered from it provided the deeply sampled blood TCRbeta repertoires that made up the dataset. The repertoires were released in a freely available public database meant as a resource for research on the immune response to SARS-CoV-2. Samples were obtained from the ongoing ImmuneRACE study (first 160 participants) and from some 1,200 subjects provided by 6 global collaborators. Sample metadata almost always included a de-identified subject ID, COVID-19 status, age in years and sex. Where available, HLA class I and class II types were obtained from metadata supplied by the sample provider rather than from assay-based typing. The study at large found these results: Clinical and demographic metadata were provided uncurated, with the amount varying by source and participant.

TCRbeta CDR3 regions were amplified from genomic DNA by means of the immunoSEQ Assay, a bias-controlled multiplex PCR. Processing in the source paper ran as follows. Within the assay, amplification of reference gene primers was used to estimate how many nucleated cells each sample contained. To quantify the absolute abundance of each unique TCRbeta CDR3 rearrangement, sequence reads were collapsed and filtered. Productive Simpson clonality was computed per sample as the square root of Simpson's diversity index over productive rearrangements. The table comes from immuneACCESS by way of TCRdb, which keeps in-frame sequences with V and J called. Part of the clones is missing from these tables; in studies checked, under half for an unresolved V gene and the rest for unknown reasons. The DNA gave D and trimming, while V, J and clone size come from that table. The sample table shows approximately 68,000 clones, and just over 85% are seen once. About 11% of the sample comes from the top ten.

Whole blood was collected in K2EDTA tubes by collaborating institutions according to the institutions' own protocols. For TCRbeta analysis, collaborator samples were shipped as frozen whole blood, as isolated PBMCs, or as DNA extracted from either sample type. The TCR comes from a man in his 70s with active or convalescent COVID-19. The chain joins TRBV4-2 to TRBJ2-2; D gene: possibly TRBD2, on 6 matching bases. Sequenced material: peripheral blood. The CDR3 protein is CASSQDPGRGTGELFF. The DNA sequence is given as TGTGCCAGCAGCCAAGACCCCGGGAGAGGCACCGGGGAGCTGTTTTTT.